A single sample gave rise to the 30 T cell receptor beta chains below, sequenced in a study of cytomegalovirus exposure and HLA in healthy donors. Primers included in the PCR were 60 Vbeta and 13 Jbeta primers. Produced via immunoSEQ multiplex PCR; TCRdb's table is partial and in-frame only. The sample records 130,000 or so clones, about 70% being singletons. Material: PBMCs. The receptor set was obtained from a male donor in good health and CMV-seronegative.

The chain has TRBV19 and TRBJ2-1; TRBD1 is a possible D gene (5 bases). This CDR3 has 15 amino acids. Germline V CDR1 and CDR2: LNHDA, SQIVND (reference sequence). V was trimmed by 10 bases and J by 1 base, leaving 17 bases between them. The CDR3 nucleotides read TGTGCCACTCGCAGGGCGGTCCGATCCTACAATGAGCAGTTCTTC. This codes for CATRRAVRSYNEQFF. Filled out from reference TRBV19 and TRBJ2-1, the complete variable domain reads DGGITQSPKYLFRKEGQNVTLSCEQNLNHDAMYWYRQDPGQGLRLIYYSQIVNDFQKGDIAEGYSVSREKKESFPLTVTSAQKNPTAFYLCATRRAVRSYNEQFFGPGTRLTVL.

Note on this clone: Sequence at one end of the junction differs from germline and may be a read error. V and J are TRBV4-1 and TRBJ2-2; D is perhaps TRBD1 (5 bases). Looked up from germline, CDR1 is MGHRA and CDR2 is YSYEKL. The CDR3 spans 16 residues. The CDR3 reads CANSQQGFPNTGELFF. In DNA form, the CDR3 reads TGCGCCAACAGCCAGCAGGGCTTTCCGAACACCGGGGAGCTGTTTTTT.

V gene TRBV28 combines with J gene TRBJ2-1; TRBD1 aligns across 7 bases. The CDR3 spans 18 residues. Germline values: CDR1 MDHEN, CDR2 SYDVKM. J gave up 5 bases and V 4 bases, and 17 bases lay outside the gene matches. Here the CDR3 reads CASSSRPGTVGKHNEQFF. In DNA form, the CDR3 reads TGTGCCAGCAGTTCGAGACCTGGGACAGTCGGAAAACACAATGAGCAGTTCTTC.

The J gene is TRBJ2-3, the V gene TRBV28; weak D call: TRBD2 (5 bases). Deletions cut 2 bases from V and 5 bases from J, with 20 bases between. CDR3 length equals 17 residues. Germline V gene lookup returns CDR1 MDHEN and CDR2 SYDVKM. CDR3 in DNA: TGTGCCAGCAGTTTAAGGGCAGGTCTGGTAGGGAGAGATACGCAGTATTTT. It specifies CASSLRAGLVGRDTQYF.

The CDR3 is CASSYGGGNTEAFF. The CDR3 DNA reads as TGTGCCAGCAGTTACGGTGGCGGGAACACTGAAGCTTTCTTT. The rearrangement links TRBV6-5 to TRBJ1-1; D gene uncertain. V gave up 2 bases and J gave up 1 base, with 8 bases separating them. Germline V gene data show CDR1 as MNHEY and CDR2 as SVGAGI. The CDR3 spans 14 residues.

The gene calls are TRBV29-1 and TRBJ2-3; TRBD2 agrees at 8 bases. Germline V lookup: CDR1 SQVTM, CDR2 ANQGSEA. V lost 5 bases to trimming and J lost 6 bases; unmatched junction nucleotides: 4. The CDR3 extends over 12 amino acids. CDR3 residues: CSVSGGGDTQYF. The DNA for the CDR3 is TGCAGCGTTAGCGGGGGCGGGGATACGCAGTATTTT.

The V gene is TRBV10-2, the J gene TRBJ2-5, with D maybe TRBD2 (6 bases). V was clipped by 3 bases and J by 2 bases, with 13 bases between them. The CDR3 runs to 15 residues. Germline V gene data show CDR1 as WSHSY and CDR2 as SAAADI. The CDR3 protein is CASSEPSETQETQYF. Here the CDR3 DNA reads TGCGCCAGCAGTGAACCTAGCGAAACACAAGAGACCCAGTACTTC.

This clone has a handful of counts. This chain links TRBV7-2 with TRBJ2-4; possible D gene TRBD1, 6 bases. Germline-derived CDR1 and CDR2 are SGHTA and FQGNSA. V shed 2 bases and J shed 8 bases, with 19 bases lying between them. This CDR3 is 16 amino acids long. CDR3 nucleotides: TGTGCCAGCAGCTTACACCCCCAGGGGTCGGAGGACATTCAGTACTTC. Encoded protein: CASSLHPQGSEDIQYF.

The V call is TRBV7-2, the J call TRBJ2-3; 7 positions match TRBD2. The CDR3 runs 15 residues. V was clipped by 1 base and J by 5 bases; unmatched bases: 6. The germline V gene has CDR1 SGHTA and CDR2 FQGNSA. The CDR3 protein is CASSLDSPGGDTQYF. The CDR3 DNA reads TGTGCCAGCAGCTTAGATTCCCCGGGGGGAGATACGCAGTATTTT.

A few counts support this clone. The V call is TRBV7-2, the J call TRBJ2-3; 7 bases are shared with TRBD2. J gave up 5 bases and V 5 bases, and 13 bases lay outside the gene matches. The CDR3 has 16 residues. Germline CDR1 is SGHTA and CDR2 is FQGNSA. CDR3 residues: CASSGRPSGVGDTQYF. In nucleotides, the CDR3 is TGTGCCAGCAGCGGCCGACCTAGCGGAGTGGGAGATACGCAGTATTTT.

The sample holds a few counts of this clone. The V and J genes are TRBV7-2 and TRBJ2-3; maybe TRBD1 (6 bases). The CDR3 sequence is 16 residues long. Trimming took 3 bases from V and 0 from J, leaving 13 bases between them. Germline V gene sequence: CDR1 SGHTA, CDR2 FQGNSA. The CDR3 loop reads CASSFGRGFSTDTQYF. In DNA form, the CDR3 reads TGTGCCAGCAGCTTTGGCAGGGGTTTTAGCACAGATACGCAGTATTTT.

As for this clone: One junction end does not reproduce the germline sequence, and a read error may be involved. The CDR3 sequence: CSVEDRDYGYTF. Here the CDR3 DNA reads TGCAGCGTGGAAGACAGGGACTATGGCTACACCTTC. The chain carries TRBV29-1 and TRBJ1-2; 7 bases align to TRBD1. The CDR3 loop spans 12 amino acids. Germline V gene lookup returns CDR1 SQVTM and CDR2 ANQGSEA.

This sequence joins TRBV7-6 and TRBJ2-5, with 10 nucleotides matching TRBD2. The germline V gene encodes CDR1 SGHVS and CDR2 FNYEAQ. This CDR3 is built from 17 residues. J was trimmed by 1 base and V by 2 bases; bases with no gene match: 7. CDR3 amino acids: CASSLRASGGPQETQYF. The DNA of the CDR3 is TGTGCCAGCAGCTTAAGAGCTAGCGGGGGACCCCAAGAGACCCAGTACTTC.

The V and J genes are TRBV27 and TRBJ1-1; no firm D call. The V gene lost 6 bases and the J gene lost 8 bases, with 16 bases spanning the gap. Per germline, CDR1 MNHEY and CDR2 SMNVEV (reference sequence). CDR3 size: 13 residues. The CDR3 region is CASRRRRSAEAFF. DNA for the CDR3: TGTGCCAGCAGACGAAGACGGAGTGCGGAAGCTTTCTTT.

The gene calls are TRBV29-1 and TRBJ1-2; D gene uncertain. The CDR3 totals 13 residues. Germline values: CDR1 SQVTM, CDR2 ANQGSEA. The V end lost 5 bases, the J end lost 4 bases, and 14 bases lay between the germline ends. This CDR3 is CSVPRVSGYGYTF. In DNA, the CDR3 is TGCAGCGTTCCCCGGGTGTCTGGCTATGGCTACACCTTC.

The chain has TRBV2 and TRBJ2-2; 10 positions agree with TRBD1. The germline gives CDR1 SNHLY, CDR2 FYNNEI. V gave up 7 bases and J gave up 7 bases; unmatched junction bases: 6. This CDR3 has 14 residues. CDR3: CASNDRGHSGELFF. The CDR3 DNA follows: TGTGCCAGCAACGACAGGGGGCATAGCGGGGAGCTGTTTTTT.

The rearrangement joins TRBV7-2 to TRBJ1-2; 7 positions match TRBD1. Germline CDR1 reads SGHTA; CDR2 reads FQGNSA. This CDR3 is 16 amino acids long. Losses at the gene ends were 4 bases for V and 4 bases for J; bases not matched to a gene: 12. This chain's CDR3 is CASSSSGGGGVYGYTF. In DNA, the CDR3 is TGTGCCAGCAGCTCCTCCGGAGGGGGCGGTGTCTATGGCTACACCTTC.

The genes are TRBV6-6 and TRBJ2-7, with D possibly TRBD1 on 5 matching bases. This CDR3 comprises 15 residues. Trimming cost V 7 bases and J 5 bases, with 21 bases left between them. Germline V CDR1 and CDR2: MNHNY, SVGAGI (reference sequence). CDR3 sequence: CASKPGSGSRNEQYF. The CDR3 DNA sequence: TGTGCCAGCAAACCAGGGTCGGGTAGTAGGAACGAGCAGTACTTC.

In DNA, the CDR3 is TGTGCCAGCAGCGCGTGGGAGGAGGAAGCTTTCTTT. Protein: CASSAWEEEAFF. The chain is built from TRBV11-2 and TRBJ1-1; unclear D gene. Germline CDR1 and CDR2: SGHAT and FQNNGV. The CDR3 is 12 residues long. V lost 5 bases to trimming and J lost 8 bases, with 12 bases between them.

V is TRBV18 and J is TRBJ2-2; 11 nucleotides match TRBD2. Germline lookup yields CDR1 KGHSH and CDR2 LQKENI. The junction had 1 base not matched to a gene; V was cut back by 7 bases and J by 3 bases. The CDR3 is 14 residues long. CDR3 region: CASLGLADTGELFF. The DNA of the CDR3 is TGTGCCAGCTTGGGACTAGCGGACACCGGGGAGCTGTTTTTT.

The J gene is TRBJ2-2, the V gene TRBV6-5; unclear D gene. The CDR3 totals 12 residues. V was trimmed by 6 bases and J by 6 bases, leaving 8 bases between them. Germline values: CDR1 MNHEY, CDR2 SVGAGI. CDR3 sequence reads: CASRSLAGELFF. In DNA, the CDR3 is TGTGCCAGCAGGTCCCTTGCCGGGGAGCTGTTTTTT.

This clone has a handful of counts. V is TRBV6-6 and J is TRBJ1-4; D is undetermined. Trimming cost V 5 bases and J 0 bases, with 10 bases left between them. Germline CDR1 is MNHNY and CDR2 is SVGAGI (reference sequence). The CDR3 has 15 amino acids. The CDR3 nucleotides read TGTGCCAGCAGTATCTCCCGGGCAACTAATGAAAAACTGTTTTTT. Translating gives CASSISRATNEKLFF.

This clone was detected only a few times. This sequence joins TRBV7-2 and TRBJ2-2; 7 positions agree with TRBD2. The CDR3 is made up of 14 amino acids. Trimming removed 5 bases from V and 0 bases from J; junction bases left unmatched: 0. Germline values: CDR1 SGHTA, CDR2 FQGNSA. CDR3 in DNA: TGTGCCAGCAGCGGGGGGGCGAACACCGGGGAGCTGTTTTTT. It translates to CASSGGANTGELFF.

This sequence joins TRBV5-5 and TRBJ2-1; no reliable D call. CDR3 length: 15 residues. V was clipped by 0 bases and J by 4 bases, with 11 bases between them. The germline gives CDR1 SGHKS, CDR2 YYEKEE (reference sequence). CDR3 DNA: TGTGCCAGCAGCTTGGAGCATTCACGTTACAATGAGCAGTTCTTC. Its translation: CASSLEHSRYNEQFF. The variable domain in full, with the rest retrieved from reference TRBV5-5 and TRBJ2-1, is DAGVTQSPTHLIKTRGQQVTLRCSPISGHKSVSWYQQVLGQGPQFIFQYYEKEERGRGNFPDRFSARQFPNYSSELNVNALLLGDSALYLCASSLEHSRYNEQFFGPGTRLTVL.

This clone was seen more than once but under ten times. V gene TRBV15 combines with J gene TRBJ1-2; the D gene is possibly TRBD1 (6 bases). The CDR3 contains 15 residues. The germline CDR1 and CDR2 sequences are LNHNV and YYDKDF (reference sequence). V was pared by 1 base and J by 4 bases, with 13 bases between. This CDR3 is CATSRGRQDFYGYTF. In DNA form, the CDR3 reads TGTGCCACCAGCAGAGGAAGACAGGACTTCTATGGCTACACCTTC.

The chain combines TRBV28 with TRBJ2-3; 11 positions match TRBD1. CDR1 and CDR2 from the germline V gene are MDHEN and SYDVKM. The junction had 8 bases not matched to a gene; V was cut back by 5 bases and J by 4 bases. The CDR3 is made up of 16 amino acids. Here the CDR3 DNA reads TGTGCCAGCAGTAAGGATCGGACAGGGGGCGCAGATACGCAGTATTTT. This sequence encodes CASSKDRTGGADTQYF.

This chain links TRBV4-1 with TRBJ2-3; no firm D call. V gave up 0 bases and J gave up 11 bases, with 12 bases separating them. The CDR3 sequence is 13 residues long. Germline values: CDR1 MGHRA, CDR2 YSYEKL. Written as DNA, the CDR3 is TGCGCCAGCAGCCAAGATATGGGCTTGAAGCAGTATTTT. It encodes CASSQDMGLKQYF.

The chain carries TRBV5-1 and TRBJ2-1, with 8 nucleotides matching TRBD2. Germline loops: CDR1 SGHRS, CDR2 YFSETQ. This CDR3 spans 17 amino acids. Trimming took 2 bases from V and 3 from J; bases not matched to a gene: 10. Here the CDR3 reads CASSLMSRRGVYNEQFF. The DNA for the CDR3 is TGCGCCAGCAGCTTAATGTCTAGGCGGGGGGTCTACAATGAGCAGTTCTTC.

The V and J genes are TRBV18 and TRBJ2-1; D uncertain. The CDR3 contains 14 residues. The V and J ends lost 6 bases and 4 bases respectively, with 13 bases between them. The germline CDR1 and CDR2 sequences are KGHSH and LQKENI. The CDR3: CASSGVNTYNEQFF. CDR3 bases: TGTGCCAGCTCTGGAGTAAATACGTACAATGAGCAGTTCTTC.

The rearrangement joins TRBV6-1 to TRBJ1-2; TRBD1 matches 7 bases. The germline gives CDR1 MNHNS, CDR2 SASEGT. Trimming removed 8 bases from V and 4 bases from J; junction bases left unmatched: 10. The CDR3 contains 14 residues. The CDR3 DNA sequence: TGTGCCAGCCTGAGGGGGCAGGGGACCTATGGCTACACCTTC. Amino acids: CASLRGQGTYGYTF.